Following are 24 T cell receptor beta chains from one sample sequenced in a study of cytomegalovirus exposure and HLA in healthy donors. Primers: 60 Vbeta forward and 13 Jbeta reverse. TCRdb's table, derived via immunoSEQ multiplex PCR, lists solely in-frame clones and lacks some. Seen here are roughly 230,000 clones, roughly 91% observed once, and the top ten hold about 1.8%. Sequenced input: PBMCs. The receptors shown here come from a girl aged 2-10 years in good health and CMV-seronegative.

CDR3 sequence reads: CASSAQDFGASGAKNIQYF. CDR3 DNA: TGCGCCAGCAGCGCGCAAGATTTCGGGGCTAGCGGAGCCAAAAACATTCAGTACTTC. The rearrangement links TRBV4-1 to TRBJ2-4; TRBD2 matches 7 bases. V shed 5 bases and J 0 bases; nucleotides not matched to a gene: 16. Per germline, CDR1 MGHRA and CDR2 YSYEKL. The CDR3 has 19 amino acids.

The gene calls are TRBV27 and TRBJ2-1; 7 positions agree with TRBD2. With V trimmed by 9 bases and J by 14 bases, 22 bases remained unmatched. Germline CDR1 reads MNHEY; CDR2 reads SMNVEV (reference sequence). The length of the CDR3 is 15 residues. In nucleotides, the CDR3 is TGTGCCAGTGCCCAGTCGGGGCAACTAGCGAGCCAGAAGTTCTTC. Translating gives CASAQSGQLASQKFF.

V and J are TRBV29-1 and TRBJ1-1; D is possibly TRBD1 (6 bases). In germline, CDR1 is SQVTM, CDR2 ANQGSEA. The CDR3 sequence is 12 residues long. V gave up 4 bases and J gave up 1 base, with 7 bases separating them. CDR3 nucleotides: TGCAGCGTTGGGACAGCGAACACTGAAGCTTTCTTT. Translation gives CSVGTANTEAFF.

The chain combines TRBV20-1 with TRBJ1-2; TRBD1 agrees at 7 bases. Germline CDR1 DFQATT, CDR2 SNEGSKA (reference sequence). The V segment lost 6 bases and the J segment 10 bases; nucleotides outside the gene matches: 8. The CDR3 extends over 11 amino acids. CDR3 in DNA: TGCAGTGCCCAGCACAGGGGAGACTACACCTTC. This encodes CSAQHRGDYTF.

V is TRBV19 and J is TRBJ2-4, with 9 nucleotides matching TRBD1. V dropped 4 bases and J dropped 1; count of bases not matched to a gene: 14. Germline lookup yields CDR1 LNHDA and CDR2 SQIVND (reference sequence). The CDR3 covers 19 residues. The CDR3 region is CASSKVPGQGSMAKNIQYF. In DNA, the CDR3 is TGTGCCAGTAGTAAAGTCCCGGGACAGGGAAGCATGGCCAAAAACATTCAGTACTTC. The entire variable domain, with the rest obtained from reference TRBV19 and TRBJ2-4, is as follows: DGGITQSPKYLFRKEGQNVTLSCEQNLNHDAMYWYRQDPGQGLRLIYYSQIVNDFQKGDIAEGYSVSREKKESFPLTVTSAQKNPTAFYLCASSKVPGQGSMAKNIQYFGAGTRLSVL.

This clone was counted a single time. The genes are TRBV5-5 and TRBJ1-2, with 12 bases identical to TRBD1. The CDR3 loop spans 16 amino acids. Germline CDR1 SGHKS, CDR2 YYEKEE (reference sequence). After removal of 2 bases from V and 6 bases from J, the junction contained 8 bases not matched to a gene. The CDR3: CASSFRTGQGANGYTF. As DNA, the CDR3 is TGTGCCAGCAGCTTTAGGACGGGACAGGGGGCTAATGGCTACACCTTC.

V is TRBV6-5 and J is TRBJ2-5, with 10 bases aligning to TRBD1. Germline V gene lookup returns CDR1 MNHEY and CDR2 SVGAGI. CDR3 length equals 15 residues. V was clipped by 10 bases and J by 4 bases; unmatched bases: 12. In DNA form, the CDR3 reads TGTGCCACCCAGAACGGGACAGGGGCCCCAGAGACCCAGTACTTC. This translates into CATQNGTGAPETQYF.

On this clone: The same CDR3 arises from other DNA sequences in this sample as well. This chain connects TRBV27 to TRBJ1-1; 7 bases agree with TRBD1. Germline CDR1 MNHEY, CDR2 SMNVEV (reference sequence). The CDR3 spans 14 residues. The junction had 1 base not matched to a gene; V was cut back by 2 bases and J by 1 base. CDR3 nucleotides: TGTGCCAGCAGTTTAAACAGGGGGAACACTGAAGCTTTCTTT. Residues: CASSLNRGNTEAFF.

This rearrangement joins TRBV2 to TRBJ2-1; 7 bases line up with TRBD1. Unmatched junction bases numbered 5, after V lost 6 bases and J lost 3 bases. CDR3 length: 14 residues. CDR1 SNHLY and CDR2 FYNNEI come from the germline V gene. For the CDR3, the DNA is TGTGCCAGCAGCACCGCAGGGGGCTACAATGAGCAGTTCTTC. Protein sequence: CASSTAGGYNEQFF.

This rearrangement joins TRBV6-5 to TRBJ2-7; 9 bases line up with TRBD2. Germline trimming cut 6 bases from V and 3 bases from J; bases unmatched to any gene: 6. The germline gives CDR1 MNHEY, CDR2 SVGAGI. The CDR3 has 14 residues. This CDR3 is CASRAGGPRYEQYF. Written as DNA, the CDR3 is TGTGCCAGCAGGGCGGGAGGGCCTCGCTACGAGCAGTACTTC.

V gene TRBV29-1 combines with J gene TRBJ2-1; D may be TRBD1 (6 bases). The CDR3 consists of 10 residues. The V gene lost 6 bases and the J gene lost 7 bases, with 7 bases spanning the gap. CDR1 is SQVTM, CDR2 ANQGSEA, per germline. For the CDR3, the DNA is TGCAGCGTAGGGGGAAATGAGCAGTTCTTC. Amino acid sequence: CSVGGNEQFF.

This clone showed up just once. The chain is built from TRBV21-1 and TRBJ2-7; the table's D call TRBD2 went unverified against the DNA. TRBV21-1 is described as a pseudogene. This CDR3 is 16 amino acids long. CDR3 loop: CASSRASGSRAYEQYF. Here the CDR3 DNA reads TGTGCCAGCAGCAGGGCTAGCGGGAGCCGGGCCTACGAGCAGTACTTC.

The chain is built from TRBV7-3 and TRBJ2-5, with D maybe TRBD1 (5 bases). V was clipped by 3 bases and J by 5 bases, with 16 bases between them. From germline, CDR1 is SGHTA and CDR2 FQGTGA. This CDR3 has 15 residues. The chain's CDR3 is CASSFGGAPRETQYF. The CDR3 bases are TGTGCCAGCAGCTTTGGTGGGGCCCCCAGGGAGACCCAGTACTTC.

The chain employs TRBV10-3 and TRBJ1-3; no reliable D call. V lost 1 base, J lost 4 bases, and 11 bases lay in between. The CDR3 loop spans 15 amino acids. The V gene's germline CDR1 is ENHRY and CDR2 SYGVKD. The CDR3 DNA reads as TGTGCCATCAGTGAGTTTGGTCTACGGGGAAACACCATATATTTT. Translated, it gives CAISEFGLRGNTIYF.

This clone was observed once. J is TRBJ2-1 and V is TRBV11-2, with D perhaps TRBD1 (6 bases). CDR3 length: 15 residues. V lost 2 bases to trimming and J lost 2 bases, with 10 bases between them. CDR1 SGHAT and CDR2 FQNNGV come from the germline V gene. CDR3 coding DNA: TGTGCCAGCAGCTTACTACAGGGAACCTACAATGAGCAGTTCTTC. This sequence encodes CASSLLQGTYNEQFF.

V gene TRBV2 combines with J gene TRBJ1-3; the match to TRBD1 covers 9 bases. The ends lost 6 bases at V and 3 bases at J; junction bases unmatched: 6. CDR3 length equals 15 residues. Looked up from germline, CDR1 is SNHLY and CDR2 is FYNNEI. The CDR3 bases are TGTGCCAGCAGGGCCGGGACAGGGAGTGGAAACACCATATATTTT. Protein: CASRAGTGSGNTIYF.

This rearrangement joins TRBV6-8 to TRBJ1-3; D gene unclear. The CDR3 is made up of 13 amino acids. CDR1 is MNHGY and CDR2 is SAAAGT in the germline V gene. Trimming cost V 2 bases and J 4 bases, with 6 bases left between them. This chain's CDR3 is CASSYPVGNTIYF. The CDR3 coding sequence is TGTGCCAGCAGTTACCCGGTCGGAAACACCATATATTTT.

The chain uses TRBV5-1 and TRBJ2-1; TRBD1 agrees at 7 bases. Trimming at V came to 3 bases and at J to 6 bases, leaving 12 bases not matched to a gene. The CDR3 length is 16 residues. Per germline, CDR1 SGHRS and CDR2 YFSETQ. CDR3 sequence: CASSWGLGGRSNEQFF. The CDR3 coding sequence is TGCGCCAGCAGCTGGGGATTAGGGGGCCGAAGCAATGAGCAGTTCTTC.

The genes are TRBV2 and TRBJ1-4, with D tentatively TRBD1 (5 bases). With 7 bases removed from V and 8 bases from J, the gap between germline ends came to 8 bases. The germline gives CDR1 SNHLY, CDR2 FYNNEI. The CDR3 runs to 11 residues. The CDR3 DNA sequence: TGTGCCAGCACAGGGTACGAAAAACTGTTTTTT. Translated: CASTGYEKLFF.

This rearrangement joins TRBV27 to TRBJ1-6; TRBD1 agrees at 8 bases. V was pared by 6 bases and J by 8 bases, with 6 bases of the junction left unmatched. CDR1 and CDR2 from the germline V gene are MNHEY and SMNVEV (reference sequence). This CDR3 is 14 amino acids long. CDR3 amino acids: CASRDGQGYSPLHF. CDR3 sequence (DNA): TGTGCCAGCAGGGACGGACAGGGCTATTCACCCCTCCACTTT.

V usage is TRBV11-2 and J usage is TRBJ2-2; D perhaps matches TRBD2 (6 bases). The germline V gene encodes CDR1 SGHAT and CDR2 FQNNGV. The V and J ends lost 7 bases and 8 bases respectively, with 23 bases between them. The CDR3 runs 16 residues. CDR3 region: CASTAGVAGWAGELFF. CDR3 DNA sequence: TGTGCCAGCACCGCCGGGGTTGCGGGATGGGCGGGGGAGCTGTTTTTT.

The V and J genes are TRBV5-1 and TRBJ1-1; D remains unclear. The germline V gene has CDR1 SGHRS and CDR2 YFSETQ. V gave up 0 bases and J gave up 8 bases, with 17 bases separating them. This CDR3 comprises 15 residues. The CDR3 DNA reads TGCGCCAGCAGCTTGGTATCTTTAGGCACAGAGGAAGCTTTCTTT. Its protein is CASSLVSLGTEEAFF.

The sample holds one count of this clone. This chain uses TRBV28 with TRBJ1-6; TRBD1 is a possible D gene (5 bases). The CDR3 is made up of 14 amino acids. Germline lookup yields CDR1 MDHEN and CDR2 SYDVKM. With 2 bases removed from V and 7 bases from J, the gap between germline ends came to 9 bases. CDR3 nucleotides: TGTGCCAGCAGTTTAGCAGGGTCCAATTCACCCCTCCACTTT. This codes for CASSLAGSNSPLHF. The entire variable domain, with the rest obtained from reference TRBV28 and TRBJ1-6, is as follows: DVKVTQSSRYLVKRTGEKVFLECVQDMDHENMFWYRQDPGLGLRLIYFSYDVKMKEKGDIPEGYSVSREKKERFSLILESASTNQTSMYLCASSLAGSNSPLHFGNGTRLTVT.

The V gene is TRBV7-8, the J gene TRBJ2-3; 7 nucleotides agree with TRBD2. CDR1 and CDR2 (germline): SGHVS, FQNEAQ. J gave up 7 bases and V 5 bases, and 12 bases lay outside the gene matches. The CDR3 totals 15 residues. CDR3 residues: CASSRERGVLNTQYF. As DNA, the CDR3 is TGTGCCAGCAGCCGGGAGCGGGGAGTTTTGAATACGCAGTATTTT. The full variable domain, rest sourced from reference TRBV7-8 and TRBJ2-3, is GAGVSQSPRYKVAKRGQDVALRCDPISGHVSLFWYQQALGQGPEFLTYFQNEAQLDKSGLPSDRFFAERPEGSVSTLKIQRTQQEDSAVYLCASSRERGVLNTQYFGPGTRLTVL.